Below are 21 T cell receptor beta chains sequenced from a single sample in a study of T-cell memory formation after mild COVID-19. TCRdb independently ran MiXCR on the 5' RACE reads; one entry per CDR3 protein. The sample has about 55,000 distinct CDR3 sequences; 28% are singletons. Sequenced: PBMCs or a T cell subset sorted from them (not recorded which). The receptors shown here come from a man younger than 35 who had mild COVID-19 (a few samples of this study predate the infection). Cell type and time point are not known.

V usage is TRBV4-2 and J usage is TRBJ1-5; 9 positions agree with TRBD1. The germline gives CDR1 LGHNA, CDR2 YNFKEQ. Losses at the gene ends were 3 bases for V and 14 bases for J; bases not matched to a gene: 5. The CDR3 length is 12 residues. CDR3 protein: CASSQAGTGKHF. The CDR3 nucleotides read TGTGCCAGCAGCCAGGCCGGGACAGGGAAGCATTTT.

This clonotype showed up just a few times. The rearrangement joins TRBV12-3 or TRBV12-4 to TRBJ2-1, with a weak D call TRBD2 (6 bases). The V and J ends lost 8 bases and 4 bases respectively, with 15 bases between them. The CDR3 runs 14 residues. CDR3 nucleotide sequence: TGTGCCAGCGGGGAGGTGGCGGGGTACAATGAGCAGTTCTTC. Amino acid sequence: CASGEVAGYNEQFF.

At least ten counts were recorded for this clonotype. The genes are TRBV13 and TRBJ1-3; a weak D match, TRBD1 (5 bases). The CDR3 is made up of 18 amino acids. The V end was cut by 0 bases, the J end by 0 bases, with 15 bases between. Germline CDR1 reads PRHDT; CDR2 reads FYEKMQ (reference sequence). The CDR3 region is CASSLGQGLEYSGNTIYF. In nucleotides, the CDR3 is TGTGCCAGCAGCTTAGGCCAGGGTTTGGAATACTCTGGAAACACCATATATTTT.

V is TRBV4-1 and J is TRBJ2-7; 7 bases line up with TRBD2. From germline, CDR1 is MGHRA and CDR2 YSYEKL. Germline trimming cut 3 bases from V and 3 bases from J; bases unmatched to any gene: 11. The CDR3 is made up of 16 amino acids. CDR3 bases: TGCGCCAGCAGCCAGGGGACGGGGGGAGCCTACTACGAGCAGTACGTC. It yields the protein CASSQGTGGAYYEQYV.

This clonotype came up many times. The chain has TRBV7-6 and TRBJ2-1; 7 positions agree with TRBD2. The CDR3 has 15 residues. The junction had 9 bases not matched to a gene; V was cut back by 5 bases and J by 5 bases. Germline CDR1 SGHVS, CDR2 FNYEAQ. The chain's CDR3 is CASSNRRLADNEQFF. CDR3 DNA: TGTGCCAGCAGCAACCGACGGCTAGCGGACAATGAGCAGTTCTTC.

This clonotype has just a few counts. This chain connects TRBV4-1 to TRBJ2-7, with TRBD2 matching 14 bases. The trim removed 1 base at V and 3 bases at J, leaving 2 bases unmatched. This CDR3 spans 16 amino acids. The germline V gene has CDR1 MGHRA and CDR2 YSYEKL. The CDR3 reads CASSQVTSGGDYEQYF. CDR3 in DNA: TGCGCCAGCAGCCAAGTGACTAGCGGGGGGGACTACGAGCAGTACTTC.

This sequence joins TRBV11-2 and TRBJ2-3, with D maybe TRBD1 (5 bases). The germline V and J ends were trimmed by 5 bases and 0 bases, with 18 bases remaining between them. This CDR3 has 17 residues. Germline assignment: CDR1 SGHAT and CDR2 FQNNGV. The CDR3 loop reads CASSLLRTMRSTDTQYF. CDR3 nucleotides: TGTGCCAGCAGCCTGCTCCGGACAATGAGGAGCACAGATACGCAGTATTTT.

V and J are TRBV20-1 and TRBJ1-5; the match to TRBD1 covers 7 bases. Germline V gene sequence: CDR1 DFQATT, CDR2 SNEGSKA (reference sequence). The CDR3 extends over 17 amino acids. The V and J ends lost 5 bases and 0 bases, in that order; junction bases with no gene match: 13. In DNA form, the CDR3 reads TGCAGTGCTTCCCAGACCGGGACAGTGTATAGCAATCAGCCCCAGCATTTT. Protein sequence: CSASQTGTVYSNQPQHF.

This clonotype was detected a few times. This chain joins TRBV4-3 and TRBJ2-3, with 8 bases identical to TRBD2. V shed 1 base and J 6 bases; nucleotides not matched to a gene: 9. CDR1 and CDR2 from the germline V gene are LGHNA and YSLEER. The CDR3 has 16 amino acids. The CDR3 spells CASSQVPGGVADTQYF. The CDR3 nucleotides are TGCGCCAGCAGCCAAGTCCCCGGGGGGGTCGCTGATACGCAGTATTTT.

The chain links TRBV12-3 or TRBV12-4 to TRBJ1-1; weak D call: TRBD1 (5 bases). This CDR3 contains 13 residues. Trimming left V 6 bases short and J 4 bases short, with 12 bases between. The CDR3 DNA reads as TGTGCCAGCAGCCACCCGGGGCGCACTGAAGCTTTCTTT. Its protein is CASSHPGRTEAFF.

The genes are TRBV18 and TRBJ1-5; D possibly corresponds to TRBD1 (6 bases). Germline V gene sequence: CDR1 KGHSH, CDR2 LQKENI. The CDR3 is made up of 16 amino acids. V was cut by 6 bases and J by 0 bases, with 15 bases left in between. The CDR3 region has the DNA TGTGCCAGCTCCCCGGGGACATATTATAGCAATCAGCCCCAGCATTTT. This encodes CASSPGTYYSNQPQHF.

The chain has TRBV20-1 and TRBJ2-1; TRBD2 aligns across 7 bases. The CDR3 loop spans 13 amino acids. Germline CDR1 DFQATT, CDR2 SNEGSKA (reference sequence). CDR3 sequence (DNA): TGCAGCGAACCGGGACTAAGGGCGAACGAGCAGTTCTTC. It translates to CSEPGLRANEQFF.

Within the sample, this clonotype is medium-sized. The V call is TRBV10-3, the J call TRBJ2-1; D is possibly TRBD2 (5 bases). Trimming cost V 2 bases and J 9 bases, with 8 bases left between them. The CDR3 contains 12 residues. The V gene's germline CDR1 is ENHRY and CDR2 SYGVKD. The CDR3 DNA follows: TGTGCCATCAGTGAGACCGGGGTTGAGCAGTTCTTC. Its translation: CAISETGVEQFF.

The V call is TRBV12-3 or TRBV12-4, the J call TRBJ2-5, with 7 positions matching TRBD1. This CDR3 has 12 amino acids. Trimming cost V 5 bases and J 5 bases; bases outside gene matches: 2. CDR3 sequence reads: CASSVRGETQYF. CDR3 sequence (DNA): TGTGCCAGCAGTGTCAGGGGGGAGACCCAGTACTTC.

J is TRBJ2-3 and V is TRBV10-2; D perhaps matches TRBD1 (7 bases). CDR1 is WSHSY and CDR2 is SAAADI in the germline V gene. V was cut by 4 bases and J by 1 base, with 12 bases left in between. This CDR3 contains 15 residues. Written as DNA, the CDR3 is TGCGCCAGCAGTGTCCGCGGGACAGGCACAGATACGCAGTATTTT. Translated, it gives CASSVRGTGTDTQYF.

The V and J genes are TRBV28 and TRBJ1-2, with D perhaps matching TRBD1 (5 bases). CDR3 size: 17 residues. Deletions cut 3 bases from V and 5 bases from J, with 22 bases between. Germline values: CDR1 MDHEN, CDR2 SYDVKM. The CDR3 loop reads CASSFLDTRDALYGYTF. The CDR3 coding sequence is TGTGCCAGCAGTTTTTTGGACACAAGGGATGCGCTTTATGGCTACACCTTC.

This sequence joins TRBV25-1 and TRBJ2-3; TRBD1 might be the D (5 bases). The V gene lost 5 bases and the J gene lost 3 bases, with 9 bases spanning the gap. This CDR3 is built from 13 residues. The germline gives CDR1 MGHDK, CDR2 SYGVNS. This CDR3 reads CASSQGSTDTQYF. CDR3 coding DNA: TGTGCCAGCAGTCAGGGTTCGACAGATACGCAGTATTTT.

The J gene is TRBJ1-6, the V gene TRBV12-3 or TRBV12-4; 7 nucleotides match TRBD1. The CDR3 runs to 16 residues. Trimming took 4 bases from V and 0 from J; bases not matched to a gene: 3. The CDR3 DNA sequence: TGTGCCAGCAGTTCTCAGGGGGGCTCCTATAATTCACCCCTCCACTTT. Encoded protein: CASSSQGGSYNSPLHF.

This clonotype occurred a few times. This chain links TRBV9 with TRBJ1-2; 7 bases match TRBD1. The V gene end was trimmed by 3 bases and the J gene end by 4 bases; junction bases not matched to a gene: 6. There are 14 residues in the CDR3. From germline, CDR1 is SGDLS and CDR2 YYNGEE. The CDR3 here is CASSGAQGGYGYTF. The CDR3 region has the DNA TGTGCCAGCAGCGGGGCCCAGGGGGGCTATGGCTACACCTTC.

This clonotype was observed a few times. The chain couples TRBV6-6 to TRBJ1-4, with D perhaps matching TRBD1 (5 bases). Germline V gene data show CDR1 as MNHNY and CDR2 as SVGAGI (reference sequence). The CDR3 contains 15 residues. The V end lost 3 bases, the J end lost 6 bases, and 14 bases lay between the germline ends. The CDR3, as DNA: TGTGCCAGCAGTTATGGGGCGCAGGCTCATGAAAAACTGTTTTTT. Its translation: CASSYGAQAHEKLFF.

The chain combines TRBV7-6 with TRBJ2-1; D ambiguous. V lost 0 bases, J lost 2 bases, and 5 bases lay in between. The length of the CDR3 is 14 residues. Germline V gene sequence: CDR1 SGHVS, CDR2 FNYEAQ. This CDR3 reads CASSLASTYNEQFF. The CDR3 bases are TGTGCCAGCAGCTTAGCTAGTACCTACAATGAGCAGTTCTTC. Full variable domain (remainder filled in from reference TRBV7-6 and TRBJ2-1): GAGVSQSPRYKVTKRGQDVALRCDPISGHVSLYWYRQALGQGPEFLTYFNYEAQQDKSGLPNDRFSAERPEGSISTLTIQRTEQRDSAMYRCASSLASTYNEQFFGPGTRLTVL.